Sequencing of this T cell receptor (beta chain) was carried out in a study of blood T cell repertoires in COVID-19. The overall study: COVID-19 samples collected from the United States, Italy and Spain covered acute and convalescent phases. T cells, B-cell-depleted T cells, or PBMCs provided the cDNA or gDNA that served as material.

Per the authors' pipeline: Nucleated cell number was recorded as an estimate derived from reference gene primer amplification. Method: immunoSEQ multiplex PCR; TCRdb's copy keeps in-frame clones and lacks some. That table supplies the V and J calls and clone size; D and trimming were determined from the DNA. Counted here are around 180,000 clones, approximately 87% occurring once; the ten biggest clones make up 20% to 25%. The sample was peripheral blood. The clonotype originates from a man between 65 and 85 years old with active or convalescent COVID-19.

CDR3 coding DNA: TGTGCCACCAGCAGACCGGGACAGCAATACAATGAGCAGTTCTTC. It is translated as CATSRPGQQYNEQFF. J is TRBJ2-1 and V is TRBV15; 7 bases are a match to TRBD1. CDR3 length: 15 residues. Trimming took 2 bases from V and 4 from J; bases not matched to a gene: 5. Per germline, CDR1 LNHNV and CDR2 YYDKDF (reference sequence).